What follows is one T cell receptor (beta chain) and its context. Its specificity is unknown. Germline V lookup: CDR1 DFQATT, CDR2 SNEGSKA (reference sequence). J lost 4 bases, V lost 3 bases, and 11 bases had no gene match. The CDR3 spans 17 residues. Authors of the study amplified TCR beta CDR3 regions from RNA transcripts. The study used the HTBI primer set for a first-round RT-PCR of the TCR CDR3. TCRdb re-analysed the multiplex PCR reads in MiXCR, keeping a single row per CDR3 protein. Among about 420,000 distinct CDR3 sequences listed, roughly 14% were seen once. The record originates from a study of T cells in Graves' hyperthyroidism and ophthalmopathy. Study-wide findings and caveats: Blood also held most thyroid clonotypes expanded beyond 0.001.

A lack of ophthalmopathy progression within 18 months defined stable Graves' hyperthyroidism. The chain couples TRBV20-1 to TRBJ2-1, with TRBD2 matching over 11 bases. The origin of this receptor is a woman aged 18-30 years with Graves' hyperthyroidism. The source material was blood. DNA of the CDR3: TGCAGTGCTAGGGACCTTAGCGGGAGGGCGGGATACAATGAGCAGTTCTTC. As protein: CSARDLSGRAGYNEQFF.